Detailed here is one T cell receptor (beta chain). Reverse transcription of about 0.45 to 1 ug RNA was performed with random hexamers. An immunoSEQ multiplex PCR amplified TCR beta CDR3 over 54 Vbeta and 13 Jbeta. Each CDR3 protein gets one entry after TCRdb re-called the immunoSEQ multiplex PCR reads with MiXCR. The sample includes about 110,000 distinct CDR3 sequences, approximately 95% of them seen just once. The data were obtained in a study of CD8 T cells in Susac syndrome. Overall study context: Treatment at blood withdrawal was none, corticosteroids, or intravenous immunoglobulin alone in Susac syndrome patients.

TCR beta sequencing was performed on blood CD8+ and CD4+ T cells. The ends lost 11 bases at V and 6 bases at J; junction bases unmatched: 14. This CDR3 region has 15 residues. CDR1 and CDR2 from the germline V gene are SGHTA and FQGNSA. The source is a human donor with Susac syndrome. The sample taken for sequencing was CD8+ T cells from PBMCs. The chain joins TRBV7-2 to TRBJ2-3; 10 bases align to TRBD2. CDR3 DNA: TGTGCCGCTTCAGCTAGCGGGGGTTCGTTGGATACGCAGTATTTT. Translation: CAASASGGSLDTQYF.